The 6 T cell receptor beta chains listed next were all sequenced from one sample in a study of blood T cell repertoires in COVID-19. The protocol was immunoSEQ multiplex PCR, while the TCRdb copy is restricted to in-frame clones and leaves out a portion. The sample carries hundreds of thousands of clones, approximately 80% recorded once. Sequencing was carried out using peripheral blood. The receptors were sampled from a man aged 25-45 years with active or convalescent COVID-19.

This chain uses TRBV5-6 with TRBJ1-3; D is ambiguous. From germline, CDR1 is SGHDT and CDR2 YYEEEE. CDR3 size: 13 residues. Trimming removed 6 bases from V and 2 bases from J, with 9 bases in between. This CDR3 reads CASTQVAGNTIYF. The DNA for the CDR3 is TGTGCCAGCACCCAGGTAGCTGGAAACACCATATATTTT.

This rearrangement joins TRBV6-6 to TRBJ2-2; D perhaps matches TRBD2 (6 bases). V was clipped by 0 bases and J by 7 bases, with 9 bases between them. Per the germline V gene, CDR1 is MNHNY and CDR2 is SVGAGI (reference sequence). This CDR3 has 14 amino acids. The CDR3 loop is CASSYSGLSGELFF. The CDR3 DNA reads TGTGCCAGCAGTTACTCGGGACTGAGCGGGGAGCTGTTTTTT.

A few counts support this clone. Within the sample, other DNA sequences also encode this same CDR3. CDR3 region: CASSTRQGNSPLHF. CDR3 nucleotide sequence: TGTGCCAGCAGCACCCGACAGGGGAATTCACCCCTCCACTTT. This sequence joins TRBV7-9 and TRBJ1-6; 8 positions match TRBD1. With V trimmed by 5 bases and J by 7 bases, 4 bases remained unmatched. This CDR3 is built from 14 residues. Germline CDR1 is SEHNR and CDR2 is FQNEAQ (reference sequence). The full variable domain, rest sourced from reference TRBV7-9 and TRBJ1-6, is DTGVSQNPRHKITKRGQNVTFRCDPISEHNRLYWYRQTLGQGPEFLTYFQNEAQLEKSRLLSDRFSAERPKGSFSTLEIQRTEQGDSAMYLCASSTRQGNSPLHFGNGTRLTVT.

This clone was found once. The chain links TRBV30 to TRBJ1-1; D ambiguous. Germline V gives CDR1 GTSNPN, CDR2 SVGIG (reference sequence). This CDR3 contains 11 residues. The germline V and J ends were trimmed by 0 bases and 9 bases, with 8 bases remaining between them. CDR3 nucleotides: TGTGCCTGGAGTGTTCTAGTGAAAGCTTTCTTT. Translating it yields CAWSVLVKAFF. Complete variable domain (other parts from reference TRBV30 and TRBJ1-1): SQTIHQWPATLVQPVGSPLSLECTVEGTSNPNLYWYRQAAGRGLQLLFYSVGIGQISSEVPQNLSASRPQDRQFILSSKKLLLSDSGFYLCAWSVLVKAFFGQGTRLTVV.

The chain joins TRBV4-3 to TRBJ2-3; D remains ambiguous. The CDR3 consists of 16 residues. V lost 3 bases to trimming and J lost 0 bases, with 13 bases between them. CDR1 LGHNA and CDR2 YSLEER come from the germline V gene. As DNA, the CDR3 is TGCGCCAGCAGCCAGGCCCAGAGGCGGAGCACAGATACGCAGTATTTT. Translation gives CASSQAQRRSTDTQYF.

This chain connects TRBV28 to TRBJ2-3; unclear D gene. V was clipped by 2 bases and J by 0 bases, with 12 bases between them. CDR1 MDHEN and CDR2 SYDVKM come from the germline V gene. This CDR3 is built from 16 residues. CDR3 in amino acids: CASSLGMEWSTDTQYF. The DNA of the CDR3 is TGTGCCAGCAGTTTAGGCATGGAGTGGAGCACAGATACGCAGTATTTT.